These T cell receptor beta chains were read from a single sample in a study of CD8 T cells in Susac syndrome. TCRdb recomputed calls from the immunoSEQ multiplex PCR reads with MiXCR, one row per CDR3 protein. This table holds 70,000 to 100,000 distinct CDR3 sequences, roughly 95% found once. What was sequenced was CD8+ T cells from PBMCs. These receptors were taken from a human donor with Susac syndrome. Each CDR3 is given with its conserved first and last residue. Fields, in order: J gene, D gene, clone size, V gene, CDR3 DNA, CDR3 protein. The D gene is left open where the match is weak. A clone size is listed for some rows: how often the clone was seen (once, few, many), or a class if it is expanded.

TRBJ1-6 | NA | NA | TRBV5-1 | TGCGCCAGCAGCCCCGGCCGGAGTCCGAGATATAATTCACCCCTCCACTTT | CASSPGRSPRYNSPLHF
TRBJ1-5 | NA | NA | TRBV20-1 | TGCAGTGCTAGAGATTATGAGGGCCATAGCAATCAGCCCCAGCATTTT | CSARDYEGHSNQPQHF
TRBJ2-1 | NA | NA | TRBV27 | TGTGCCAGCAGTTTAGAGGGCACAACCTACAATGAGCAGTTCTTC | CASSLEGTTYNEQFF
TRBJ2-1 | NA | NA | TRBV9 | TGTGCCAGCAGCGTAGCCGGGACGAGCTCCTACAATGAGCAGTTCTTC | CASSVAGTSSYNEQFF
TRBJ1-6 | TRBD1 | NA | TRBV10-3 | TGTGCCATCAGTGAGTCCGTGGACAGGGACGGGGATTCACCCCTCCACTTT | CAISESVDRDGDSPLHF
TRBJ2-1 | NA | NA | TRBV19 | TGTGCCAGTAGTATAGATCGGGGGGGGACAGGTCCGGACAATGAGCAGTTCTTC | CASSIDRGGTGPDNEQFF
TRBJ2-1 | TRBD1 | NA | TRBV9 | TGTGCCAGCAGTGACCTGGACAGGGCATACAATGAGCAGTTCTTC | CASSDLDRAYNEQFF
TRBJ2-5 | NA | NA | TRBV4-3 | TGCGCCAGCAGCCAAACCGGGACTCCAGCGGAGACCCAGTACTTC | CASSQTGTPAETQYF
TRBJ2-6 | NA | NA | TRBV9 | TGTGCCAGCAGCGTAGATTCGCACTCACCCCCAAGCTCTGGGGCCAACGTCCTGACTTTC | CASSVDSHSPPSSGANVLTF
TRBJ2-3 | NA | NA | TRBV4-3 | TGCGCCAGCAGCCAAGAGAGACGGTCCACAGATACGCAGTATTTT | CASSQERRSTDTQYF
TRBJ1-2 | TRBD1 | NA | TRBV12-3/TRBV12-4 | TGTGCCAGCAGTCAAGGACAGGGTGGTGGCTACACCTTC | CASSQGQGGGYTF
TRBJ2-7 | TRBD2 | once | TRBV15 | TGTGCCACCAGCAGAGCAACTAGCGGGGAACGGAGAGAGCAGTACTTC | CATSRATSGERREQYF
TRBJ2-7 | TRBD1 | NA | TRBV6-1 | TGTGCCAGCAGTGAAGACAGGGGGGCTTCCTACGAGCAGTACTTC | CASSEDRGASYEQYF
TRBJ1-2 | NA | NA | TRBV5-1 | TGCGCCAGCAGCTCCGGACGGCTCTATGGCTACACCTTC | CASSSGRLYGYTF
TRBJ1-1 | NA | NA | TRBV6-2/TRBV6-3 | TGTGCCAGCCCTCCCTCAGACAGACTTTCCGAGGAAGCTTTCTTT | CASPPSDRLSEEAFF
TRBJ2-1 | NA | NA | TRBV10-3 | TGTGCCATCAGTGAGTCCAGGGCCAATGAGCAGTTCTTC | CAISESRANEQFF
TRBJ1-2 | NA | NA | TRBV29-1 | TGCAGCGTTCAGGGAAGGGGCTATGGCTACACCTTC | CSVQGRGYGYTF
TRBJ2-3 | NA | NA | TRBV7-2 | TGTGCCAGCAGCTTGCCTAGGGGCACAGATACGCAGTATTTT | CASSLPRGTDTQYF
TRBJ1-5 | NA | NA | TRBV15 | TGTGCCACCAGCCAGGGGTTCTCAAGCAATCAGCCCCAGCATTTT | CATSQGFSSNQPQHF
TRBJ2-5 | TRBD1 | NA | TRBV11-2 | TGTGCCAGCAGACAGGGGGCGCGGGAGACCCAGTACTTC | CASRQGARETQYF
TRBJ1-1 | NA | NA | TRBV5-1 | TGTGCCAGCAGTTTGGGCACTGAAGCTTTCTTT | CASSLGTEAFF
TRBJ1-2 | TRBD1 | NA | TRBV5-1 | TGCGCCAGCAGCTACGATGGAACAGGGGACTACTATGGCTACACCTTC | CASSYDGTGDYYGYTF
TRBJ1-2 | NA | NA | TRBV20-1 | TGCAGTGCCATAGGACAGACAGGCTACACCTTC | CSAIGQTGYTF
TRBJ1-3 | TRBD1 | NA | TRBV20-1 | TGCAGTGCCCCTGGACAGGGAGAAGGAAACACCATATATTTT | CSAPGQGEGNTIYF
TRBJ2-1 | TRBD2 | NA | TRBV11-2 | TGTGCCAGCAGCTTAGATTTAGCGGGGGAGTACAATGAGCAGTTCTTC | CASSLDLAGEYNEQFF
TRBJ2-7 | TRBD1 | NA | TRBV29-1 | TGCAGCGTAGGGACAGGGAGCTCCTACGAGCAGTACTTC | CSVGTGSSYEQYF
TRBJ2-1 | NA | NA | TRBV3-1 | TGTGCCAGCAGCCAAGTTCCACACGGACCAGTCAATGAGCAGTTCTTC | CASSQVPHGPVNEQFF
TRBJ2-3 | NA | NA | TRBV5-6 | TGTGCCAGCAGCTTGGCGGACTCCCCTCCAGATACGCAGTATTTT | CASSLADSPPDTQYF
TRBJ1-1 | NA | NA | TRBV2 | TGTGCCAGCAGGGACAACAGGATCGGGATCACTGAAGCTTTCTTT | CASRDNRIGITEAFF
TRBJ1-1 | TRBD1 | NA | TRBV27 | TGTGCCAGCAGTTCGACAGGGCTTGAAGCTTTCTTT | CASSSTGLEAFF
TRBJ2-5 | NA | NA | TRBV13 | TGTGCCAGCAGCTTTTATGAATTCCAAGAGACCCAGTACTTC | CASSFYEFQETQYF
TRBJ2-7 | NA | once | TRBV30 | TGTGCCTGGAGTGTAAGCTCAGGGAGAGCCTACGAGCAGTACTTC | CAWSVSSGRAYEQYF
TRBJ2-3 | NA | NA | TRBV6-6 | TGTGCCAGCAGTTACACGCTAGCGACTAGCACAGATACGCAGTATTTT | CASSYTLATSTDTQYF
TRBJ2-7 | NA | NA | TRBV7-2 | TGTGCCAGCAGCGCTGACCTTTACGAGCAGTACTTC | CASSADLYEQYF
TRBJ2-3 | NA | NA | TRBV27 | TGTGCCAGCAGTTTACTCAGGGGAGGGGGCACAGATACGCAGTATTTT | CASSLLRGGGTDTQYF
TRBJ1-5 | NA | NA | TRBV20-1 | TGCAGTGTTCAGGGGTGGGATCAGCCCCAGCATTTT | CSVQGWDQPQHF
TRBJ1-5 | NA | NA | TRBV20-1 | TGCAGTGCTGCGACTGAAAATCAGCCCCAGCATTTT | CSAATENQPQHF
TRBJ2-7 | NA | NA | TRBV29-1 | TGCAGCGTTACCGTAGCGGTTCACTACGAGCAGTACTTC | CSVTVAVHYEQYF
TRBJ2-3 | NA | NA | TRBV2 | TGTGCCAGCGATACGGACACCACAATCACAGATACGCAGTATTTT | CASDTDTTITDTQYF
TRBJ2-6 | TRBD1 | NA | TRBV12-3/TRBV12-4 | TGTGCCAGCCCCCCGGGGGGGACAGGGGGAGTATCTGGGGCCAACGTCCTGACTTTC | CASPPGGTGGVSGANVLTF
TRBJ2-5 | TRBD1 | NA | TRBV27 | TGTGCCAGCAGTCTTGACAGGGGGCAGACCCAGTACTTC | CASSLDRGQTQYF
TRBJ2-7 | NA | NA | TRBV29-1 | TGCAGCGTTGAACAAGACAACTCCTACGAGCAGTACTTC | CSVEQDNSYEQYF